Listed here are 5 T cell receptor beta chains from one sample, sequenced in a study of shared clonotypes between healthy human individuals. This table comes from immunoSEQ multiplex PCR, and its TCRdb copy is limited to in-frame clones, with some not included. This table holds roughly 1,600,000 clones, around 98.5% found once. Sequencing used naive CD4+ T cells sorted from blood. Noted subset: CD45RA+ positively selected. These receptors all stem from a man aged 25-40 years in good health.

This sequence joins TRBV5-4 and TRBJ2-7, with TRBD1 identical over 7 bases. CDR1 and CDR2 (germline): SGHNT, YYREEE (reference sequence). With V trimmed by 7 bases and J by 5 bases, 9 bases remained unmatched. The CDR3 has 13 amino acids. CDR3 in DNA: TGTGCCAGCGCGACAGGGAGCAAGCACGAGCAGTACTTC. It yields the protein CASATGSKHEQYF.

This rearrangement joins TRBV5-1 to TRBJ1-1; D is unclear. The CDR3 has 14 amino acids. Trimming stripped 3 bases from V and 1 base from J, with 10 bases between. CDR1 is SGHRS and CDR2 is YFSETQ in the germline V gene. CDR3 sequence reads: CASSSELQNTEAFF. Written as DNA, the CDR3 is TGCGCCAGCAGCTCGGAACTACAGAACACTGAAGCTTTCTTT.

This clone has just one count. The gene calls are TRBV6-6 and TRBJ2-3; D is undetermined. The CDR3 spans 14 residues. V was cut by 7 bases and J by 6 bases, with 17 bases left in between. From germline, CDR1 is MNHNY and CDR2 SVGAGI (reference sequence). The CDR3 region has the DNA TGTGCCAGCATCCTTTACCCTGAGCTGGATACGCAGTATTTT. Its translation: CASILYPELDTQYF.

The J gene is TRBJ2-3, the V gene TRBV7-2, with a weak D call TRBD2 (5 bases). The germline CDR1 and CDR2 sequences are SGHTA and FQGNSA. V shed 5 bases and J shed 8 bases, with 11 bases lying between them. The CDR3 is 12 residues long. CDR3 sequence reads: CASSPSEGTQYF. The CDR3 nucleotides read TGTGCCAGCAGCCCCTCTGAGGGTACGCAGTATTTT.

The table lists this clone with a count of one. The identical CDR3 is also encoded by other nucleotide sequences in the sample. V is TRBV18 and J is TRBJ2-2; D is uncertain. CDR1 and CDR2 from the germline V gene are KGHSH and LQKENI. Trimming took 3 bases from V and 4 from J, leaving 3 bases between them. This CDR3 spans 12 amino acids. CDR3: CASSPLTGELFF. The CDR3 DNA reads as TGTGCCAGCTCACCCCTCACCGGGGAGCTGTTTTTT.